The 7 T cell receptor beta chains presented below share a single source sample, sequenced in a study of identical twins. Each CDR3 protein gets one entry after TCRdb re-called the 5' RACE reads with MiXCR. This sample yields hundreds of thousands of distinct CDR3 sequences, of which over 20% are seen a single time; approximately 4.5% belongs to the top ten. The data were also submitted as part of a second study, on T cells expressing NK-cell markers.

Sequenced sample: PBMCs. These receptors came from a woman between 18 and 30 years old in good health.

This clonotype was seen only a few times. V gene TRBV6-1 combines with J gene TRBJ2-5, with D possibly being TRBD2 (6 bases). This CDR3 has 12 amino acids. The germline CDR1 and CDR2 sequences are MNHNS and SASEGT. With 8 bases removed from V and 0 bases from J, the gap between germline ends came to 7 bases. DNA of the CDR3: TGTGCCAGCGGAGGGGACCAAGAGACCCAGTACTTC. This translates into CASGGDQETQYF.

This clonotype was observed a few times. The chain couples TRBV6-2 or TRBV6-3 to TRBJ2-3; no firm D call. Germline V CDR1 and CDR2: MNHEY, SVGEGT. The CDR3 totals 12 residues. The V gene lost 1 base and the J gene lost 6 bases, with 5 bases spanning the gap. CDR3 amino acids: CASSYWVDTQYF. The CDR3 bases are TGTGCCAGCAGTTACTGGGTGGATACGCAGTATTTT.

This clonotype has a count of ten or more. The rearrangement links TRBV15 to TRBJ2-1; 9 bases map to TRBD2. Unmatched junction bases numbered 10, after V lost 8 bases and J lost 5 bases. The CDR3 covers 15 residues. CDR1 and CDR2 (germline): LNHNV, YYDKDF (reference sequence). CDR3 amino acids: CATVRAGGSHNEQFF. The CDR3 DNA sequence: TGTGCCACCGTCCGAGCGGGGGGATCCCACAATGAGCAGTTCTTC.

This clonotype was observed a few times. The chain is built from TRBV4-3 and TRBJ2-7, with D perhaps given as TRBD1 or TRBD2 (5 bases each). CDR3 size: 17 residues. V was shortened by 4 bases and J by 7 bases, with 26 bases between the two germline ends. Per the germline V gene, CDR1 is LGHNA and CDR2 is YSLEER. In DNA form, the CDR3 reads TGCGCCAGCAGCCCAACGCCTGGGGACGGTGGTGGTTTAGAGCAGTACTTC. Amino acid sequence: CASSPTPGDGGGLEQYF.

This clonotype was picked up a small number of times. CDR3 in amino acids: CATSREGSNTGELFF. As DNA, the CDR3 is TGTGCCACCAGCAGAGAGGGCAGTAACACCGGGGAGCTGTTTTTT. V gene TRBV15 combines with J gene TRBJ2-2; D gene unclear. CDR1 and CDR2 (germline): LNHNV, YYDKDF (reference sequence). V lost 0 bases to trimming and J lost 2 bases, with 7 bases between them. The CDR3 is 15 amino acids.

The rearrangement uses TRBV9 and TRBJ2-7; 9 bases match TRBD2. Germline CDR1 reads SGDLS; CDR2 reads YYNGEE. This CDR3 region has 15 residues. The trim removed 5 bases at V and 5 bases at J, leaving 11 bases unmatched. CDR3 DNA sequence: TGTGCCAGCAGTCGTACCGGCGGGGGGGCCGACGAGCAGTACTTC. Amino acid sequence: CASSRTGGGADEQYF.

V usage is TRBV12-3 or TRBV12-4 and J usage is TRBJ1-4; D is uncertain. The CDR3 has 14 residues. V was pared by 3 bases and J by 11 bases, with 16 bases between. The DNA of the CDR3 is TGTGCCAGCAGTTTCGCAGAACGTTTTCAGAAACTGTTTTTT. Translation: CASSFAERFQKLFF.